This T cell receptor beta chain was sequenced in a study of response to subunit inactivated influenza vaccine. As to this clonotype: Its antigen is undetermined.

TCRdb analysed the RT-PCR reads with MiXCR anew, one entry per CDR3 protein. Of hundreds of thousands of distinct CDR3 sequences in the sample, 15% to 18% were seen once. The length of the CDR3 is 16 residues. Trimming stripped 6 bases from V and 0 bases from J, with 17 bases between. Germline V gene sequence: CDR1 MNHNS, CDR2 SASEGT. Study-wide results and limits: New T cells are recruited in small numbers by each seasonal influenza vaccination, according to the authors' suggestion.

The V gene is TRBV6-1, the J gene TRBJ1-1; TRBD1 is a possible D gene (5 bases). The TCR sequence derives from a man aged 45-65 years who received an inactivated influenza vaccine. This material consisted of PBMCs from blood, taken approximately 12 days after vaccination. The CDR3 loop reads CASSPLGGIVNTEAFF. CDR3 DNA: TGTGCCAGCAGCCCCTTGGGGGGAATCGTGAACACTGAAGCTTTCTTT.